What follows describes a single T cell receptor (beta chain). Its target is not known. CDR1 is MDHEN and CDR2 is SYDVKM in the germline V gene. V shed 6 bases, J shed 17 bases, and the junction held 20 bases outside the gene matches. The CDR3 is 15 residues long. This record comes from a study of PD-1 blockade in classical Hodgkin lymphoma. Findings and caveats of the study: Newly diagnosed and completely responding patients shared comparable baseline diversity.

The method was immunoSEQ multiplex PCR; TCRdb's version includes in-frame clones alone and lacks a portion of them. Of 90,000 to 100,000 clones listed, about four fifths are singletons. Exposure to brentuximab vedotin varied, and each patient had relapsed following autologous stem cell transplantation. The TCR comes from a human donor with classical Hodgkin lymphoma. The genes are TRBV28 and TRBJ2-2; 8 nucleotides match TRBD1. The sample here was peripheral blood mononuclear cells (PBMCs), taken before the second cycle of nivolumab. CDR3 loop: CASSLGQGGTGDPFF. The DNA of the CDR3 is TGTGCCAGCAGCTTAGGACAGGGAGGCACCGGGGACCCCTTTTTT.